These 29 T cell receptor beta chains came from one sample sequenced in a study of cytomegalovirus exposure and HLA in healthy donors. Primers: 60 Vbeta forward and 13 Jbeta reverse. The table came from immunoSEQ multiplex PCR; TCRdb's copy has only in-frame clones and leaves some out. The sample shows about 73,000 clones, 75% of them seen only once. Sequencing input: PBMCs. The source of these receptors is an older man in good health and CMV-seronegative.

The chain couples TRBV5-6 to TRBJ2-7; 7 nucleotides align to TRBD1. The CDR3 extends over 14 amino acids. After removal of 4 bases from V and 7 bases from J, the junction contained 11 bases not matched to a gene. Germline CDR1 is SGHDT and CDR2 is YYEEEE. CDR3 region: CASSRIQGLEEQYF. The CDR3 DNA follows: TGTGCCAGCAGCCGGATACAGGGGCTGGAGGAGCAGTACTTC.

This chain links TRBV6-5 with TRBJ2-3, with 9 bases fitting TRBD2. The CDR3 contains 16 residues. Per the germline V gene, CDR1 is MNHEY and CDR2 is SVGAGI. J lost 6 bases, V lost 4 bases, and 11 bases had no gene match. Here the CDR3 DNA reads TGTGCCAGCAGTTTACACGCGGGAGGGCCGGTCGATACGCAGTATTTT. Translation: CASSLHAGGPVDTQYF.

The J gene is TRBJ2-3, the V gene TRBV5-1; perhaps TRBD1 as D (6 bases). The CDR3 is 15 residues long. The ends were cut back, 0 bases at V and 3 bases at J, with 11 bases in the middle. CDR1 is SGHRS and CDR2 is YFSETQ in the germline V gene. CDR3 bases: TGCGCCAGCAGCTTGGTTAGCCAGGGGACAGATACGCAGTATTTT. This translates into CASSLVSQGTDTQYF.

The rearrangement uses TRBV9 and TRBJ2-7; D is perhaps TRBD1 (6 bases). Germline CDR1 reads SGDLS; CDR2 reads YYNGEE. The V end was cut by 3 bases, the J end by 4 bases, with 14 bases between. There are 14 residues in the CDR3. CDR3 amino acids: CASSGGRVAYEQYF. As DNA, the CDR3 is TGTGCCAGCAGCGGGGGGCGCGTGGCGTACGAGCAGTACTTC.

A word on this clone: Germline and junction disagree at one end, which may indicate a read error. This sequence joins TRBV5-1 and TRBJ2-2, with D possibly being TRBD2 (6 bases). This CDR3 has 16 amino acids. CDR1 is SGHRS, CDR2 YFSETQ, per germline. In nucleotides, the CDR3 is TGCGCCGGCAGCTTACCCCTACTAGCTGACACCGGGGAGCTGTTTTTT. Its translation: CAGSLPLLADTGELFF.

The gene calls are TRBV6-1 and TRBJ1-2; tentatively, D is TRBD1 (5 bases). The CDR3 totals 15 residues. CDR1 is MNHNS, CDR2 SASEGT, per germline. The germline V and J ends were trimmed by 1 base and 8 bases, with 17 bases remaining between them. The CDR3 nucleotides read TGTGCCAGCAGTGAAGGGGCGGGACCCTTATTGGGCTACACCTTC. It specifies CASSEGAGPLLGYTF.

V gene TRBV28 combines with J gene TRBJ2-1; possibly TRBD1 for D (6 bases). CDR3 length equals 17 residues. Germline assignment: CDR1 MDHEN and CDR2 SYDVKM. V was pared by 7 bases and J by 8 bases, with 27 bases between. For the CDR3, the DNA is TGTGCCAGCATTCAAGGGGGAGAACAGGGCGTTTCGGATGAGCAGTTCTTC. This encodes CASIQGGEQGVSDEQFF.

V gene TRBV6-5 combines with J gene TRBJ2-7; the match to TRBD1 covers 7 bases. The CDR3 has 14 amino acids. V trimming: 5 bases; J trimming: 2 bases; junction bases outside the gene matches: 6. Germline V gene sequence: CDR1 MNHEY, CDR2 SVGAGI. This CDR3 reads CASSQDRPAYEQYF. DNA of the CDR3: TGTGCCAGCAGTCAGGACAGGCCTGCCTACGAGCAGTACTTC.

The chain recombines TRBV2 with TRBJ2-3, with TRBD2 matching over 10 bases. This CDR3 has 17 amino acids. The V and J ends lost 1 base and 0 bases, in that order; junction bases with no gene match: 4. Per the germline V gene, CDR1 is SNHLY and CDR2 is FYNNEI. The CDR3 region has the DNA TGTGCCAGCAGTGAAGGGGCGACTAGCGGGAGCACAGATACGCAGTATTTT. This codes for CASSEGATSGSTDTQYF.

There are a few counts of this clone. V usage is TRBV5-6 and J usage is TRBJ1-1; 8 bases are shared with TRBD1. Germline CDR1 and CDR2: SGHDT and YYEEEE. V shed 4 bases and J 7 bases; nucleotides not matched to a gene: 9. The CDR3 spans 14 residues. The CDR3 coding sequence is TGTGCCAGCAGCGACCGCAGGGGGCTTAGTGAAGCTTTCTTT. Its translation is CASSDRRGLSEAFF.

V usage is TRBV19 and J usage is TRBJ2-1; 9 nucleotides line up with TRBD2. The V gene's germline CDR1 is LNHDA and CDR2 SQIVND (reference sequence). This CDR3 is built from 16 residues. Trimming took 1 base from V and 4 from J; bases not matched to a gene: 5. The CDR3 protein is CASSIGARGGYNEQFF. The CDR3 DNA follows: TGTGCCAGTAGTATAGGGGCGCGGGGGGGGTACAATGAGCAGTTCTTC. Drawing the rest from reference TRBV19 and TRBJ2-1, the complete variable domain is DGGITQSPKYLFRKEGQNVTLSCEQNLNHDAMYWYRQDPGQGLRLIYYSQIVNDFQKGDIAEGYSVSREKKESFPLTVTSAQKNPTAFYLCASSIGARGGYNEQFFGPGTRLTVL.

CDR3 bases: TGTGCCAGCTCAGCAGGTAGACGTGAAAAACTGTTTTTT. Encoded protein: CASSAGRREKLFF. The chain carries TRBV18 and TRBJ1-4, with D unclear. V was pared by 5 bases and J by 7 bases, with 11 bases between. Germline lookup yields CDR1 KGHSH and CDR2 LQKENI. The CDR3 is 13 amino acids.

The chain employs TRBV5-4 and TRBJ2-7; a weak D match, TRBD2 (6 bases). The CDR3 spans 14 residues. V dropped 0 bases and J dropped 6 bases, with 13 bases sitting between them. Germline CDR1 reads SGHNT; CDR2 reads YYREEE (reference sequence). The CDR3 nucleotides read TGTGCCAGCAGCTTGGGACTAGTTTCGTTCGAGCAGTACTTC. This sequence encodes CASSLGLVSFEQYF. The variable domain in full, with the rest retrieved from reference TRBV5-4 and TRBJ2-7, is ETGVTQSPTHLIKTRGQQVTLRCSSQSGHNTVSWYQQALGQGPQFIFQYYREEENGRGNFPPRFSGLQFPNYSSELNVNALELDDSALYLCASSLGLVSFEQYFGPGTRLTVT.

The chain recombines TRBV9 with TRBJ2-7; TRBD2 matches 11 bases. This CDR3 region has 15 residues. In germline, CDR1 is SGDLS, CDR2 YYNGEE. Trimming took 4 bases from V and 4 from J; bases not matched to a gene: 7. For the CDR3, the DNA is TGTGCCAGCAGCCCCACTAGCGGGAGATCTTACGAGCAGTACTTC. This encodes CASSPTSGRSYEQYF.

The chain recombines TRBV19 with TRBJ1-1; 10 bases are a match to TRBD1. The CDR3 covers 16 residues. The germline V gene encodes CDR1 LNHDA and CDR2 SQIVND (reference sequence). V trimming: 3 bases; J trimming: 5 bases; junction bases outside the gene matches: 9. CDR3 nucleotides: TGTGCCAGTAGTATCCGGGACAGGGGTTTACGGACTGAAGCTTTCTTT. It encodes CASSIRDRGLRTEAFF.

The rearrangement joins TRBV14 to TRBJ2-1, with D possibly TRBD1 on 6 matching bases. Trimming removed 3 bases at V and 4 bases at J, with 16 bases between. Per the germline V gene, CDR1 is SGHDN and CDR2 is FVKESK. The CDR3 is 16 amino acids. DNA of the CDR3: TGTGCCAGCAGCCAGATAGGACAGAAGGCATACAATGAGCAGTTCTTC. This encodes CASSQIGQKAYNEQFF.

The rearrangement links TRBV11-2 to TRBJ1-2; 7 bases agree with TRBD1. Germline values: CDR1 SGHAT, CDR2 FQNNGV. Trimming cost V 0 bases and J 2 bases; bases outside gene matches: 3. The CDR3 length is 15 residues. CDR3: CASSLDPGGNYGYTF. Here the CDR3 DNA reads TGTGCCAGCAGCTTAGACCCAGGGGGGAACTATGGCTACACCTTC.

CDR3 protein: CASSPLGGNRNYEQYF. The CDR3 region has the DNA TGCGCCAGCAGCCCCCTGGGGGGGAATCGAAACTACGAGCAGTACTTC. The chain is built from TRBV5-1 and TRBJ2-7, with TRBD2 matching over 7 bases. The CDR3 sequence is 16 residues long. The germline V gene encodes CDR1 SGHRS and CDR2 YFSETQ. The V and J ends lost 4 bases and 3 bases, in that order; junction bases with no gene match: 13.

This clone was detected only once. The CDR3 loop reads CASSLNSGLSSYEQYF. CDR3 nucleotide sequence: TGTGCCAGTAGTTTAAACTCGGGACTGAGCTCCTACGAGCAGTACTTC. The V and J genes are TRBV19 and TRBJ2-7; tentative D call: TRBD2 (6 bases). The V gene lost 5 bases and the J gene lost 0 bases, with 17 bases spanning the gap. The CDR3 contains 16 residues. Germline CDR1 reads LNHDA; CDR2 reads SQIVND (reference sequence).

V usage is TRBV18 and J usage is TRBJ2-1; the match to TRBD1 covers 7 bases. CDR1 KGHSH and CDR2 LQKENI come from the germline V gene. CDR3 size: 14 residues. Trimming took 3 bases from V and 5 from J; bases not matched to a gene: 4. The CDR3 protein is CASSPGQPNNEQFF. The CDR3 DNA is TGTGCCAGCTCACCGGGACAGCCCAACAATGAGCAGTTCTTC.

This clone was seen a single time. The V call is TRBV18, the J call TRBJ2-7, with 7 nucleotides matching TRBD1. The germline CDR1 and CDR2 sequences are KGHSH and LQKENI. The length of the CDR3 is 16 residues. V dropped 3 bases and J dropped 2; count of bases not matched to a gene: 10. The CDR3 spells CASSPEGAGLAYEQYF. The CDR3 nucleotides are TGTGCCAGCTCACCCGAGGGGGCAGGATTGGCCTACGAGCAGTACTTC.

The chain combines TRBV18 with TRBJ2-2, with D perhaps matching TRBD1 (6 bases). In germline, CDR1 is KGHSH, CDR2 LQKENI. This CDR3 comprises 14 residues. Trimming shortened V by 6 bases and J by 1 base, and 9 bases separated the two germline ends. The CDR3 loop reads CASSLTGNTGELFF. The CDR3 region has the DNA TGTGCCAGCTCCCTGACAGGGAACACCGGGGAGCTGTTTTTT.

DNA for the CDR3: TGCGCCAGCAGCTTTCAACAAGAGACCCAGTACTTC. Translation gives CASSFQQETQYF. This rearrangement joins TRBV5-1 to TRBJ2-5; D is undetermined. The V gene lost 2 bases and the J gene lost 2 bases, with 4 bases spanning the gap. The CDR3 is 12 amino acids. Germline V lookup: CDR1 SGHRS, CDR2 YFSETQ.

This chain uses TRBV9 with TRBJ1-3; a weak D match, TRBD1 (5 bases). Per germline, CDR1 SGDLS and CDR2 YYNGEE. The CDR3 is made up of 16 amino acids. V was clipped by 1 base and J by 0 bases, with 11 bases between them. The CDR3 DNA follows: TGTGCCAGCAGCGTAAGTGCAGGGTTCTCTGGAAACACCATATATTTT. It encodes CASSVSAGFSGNTIYF. The whole variable domain, remainder taken from reference TRBV9 and TRBJ1-3, is DSGVTQTPKHLITATGQRVTLRCSPRSGDLSVYWYQQSLDQGLQFLIQYYNGEERAKGNILERFSAQQFPDLHSELNLSSLELGDSALYFCASSVSAGFSGNTIYFGEGSWLTVV.

The gene calls are TRBV27 and TRBJ2-3, with 8 positions matching TRBD2. The germline V gene has CDR1 MNHEY and CDR2 SMNVEV (reference sequence). The CDR3 totals 14 residues. J lost 2 bases, V lost 6 bases, and 4 bases had no gene match. Written as DNA, the CDR3 is TGTGCCAGCAGCACTAGCGGATACACAGATACGCAGTATTTT. It yields the protein CASSTSGYTDTQYF.

The V gene is TRBV12-5, the J gene TRBJ2-5; no firm D call. This CDR3 is 13 amino acids long. V was shortened by 6 bases and J by 7 bases, with 15 bases between the two germline ends. Germline CDR1 LGHNT, CDR2 FRNRAP. Written as DNA, the CDR3 is TGTGCTAGTGGCCTCGACTCTTTCGGGACCCAGTACTTC. Its translation: CASGLDSFGTQYF. The full variable domain, in which reference TRBV12-5 and TRBJ2-5 provide the parts outside the CDR3, is DARVTQTPRHKVTEMGQEVTMRCQPILGHNTVFWYRQTMMQGLELLAYFRNRAPLDDSGMPKDRFSAEMPDATLATLKIQPSEPRDSAVYFCASGLDSFGTQYFGPGTRLLVL.

The chain joins TRBV6-5 to TRBJ2-1; 11 bases match TRBD2. The CDR3 is 16 residues long. The germline CDR1 and CDR2 sequences are MNHEY and SVGAGI. The V gene end was trimmed by 0 bases and the J gene end by 4 bases; junction bases not matched to a gene: 2. This CDR3 reads CASSYSTSGMYNEQFF. The CDR3 DNA sequence: TGTGCCAGCAGTTACTCGACTAGCGGGATGTACAATGAGCAGTTCTTC.

V is TRBV20-1 and J is TRBJ2-2; D is possibly TRBD2 (5 bases). Germline CDR1 is DFQATT and CDR2 is SNEGSKA (reference sequence). The CDR3 has 11 amino acids. Trimming removed 6 bases at V and 5 bases at J, with 7 bases between. The CDR3 DNA follows: TGCAGTGCCAGGACTACCGGGGAGCTGTTTTTT. It is translated as CSARTTGELFF.

V usage is TRBV28 and J usage is TRBJ1-2; D gene uncertain. The CDR3 spans 17 residues. Germline loops: CDR1 MDHEN, CDR2 SYDVKM. V was pared by 2 bases and J by 3 bases, with 19 bases between. For the CDR3, the DNA is TGTGCCAGCAGTTTAAATTCGGGATTGGGAGGATACTATGGCTACACCTTC. Its translation is CASSLNSGLGGYYGYTF.